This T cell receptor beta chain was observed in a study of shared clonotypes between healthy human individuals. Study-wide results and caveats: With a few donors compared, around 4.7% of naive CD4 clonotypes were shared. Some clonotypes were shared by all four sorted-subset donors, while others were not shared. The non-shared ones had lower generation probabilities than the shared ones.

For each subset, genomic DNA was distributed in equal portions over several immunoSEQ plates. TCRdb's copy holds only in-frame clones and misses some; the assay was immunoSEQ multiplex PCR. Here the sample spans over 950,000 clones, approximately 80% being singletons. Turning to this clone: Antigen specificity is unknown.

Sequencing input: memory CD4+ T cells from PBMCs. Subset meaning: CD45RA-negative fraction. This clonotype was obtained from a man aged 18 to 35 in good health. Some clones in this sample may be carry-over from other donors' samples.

The CDR3 spells CASSAGLVTQYF. The CDR3 region has the DNA TGTGCCAGCAGTGCGGGACTCGTGACCCAGTACTTC. V usage is TRBV2 and J usage is TRBJ2-5; D possibly corresponds to TRBD2 (6 bases). Germline V gene lookup returns CDR1 SNHLY and CDR2 FYNNEI. CDR3 length: 12 amino acids. V was cut by 4 bases and J by 7 bases, with 10 bases left in between.